This TCR beta chain emerged from a study of T cell changes during pregnancy in multiple sclerosis. TCRdb's table, derived via immunoSEQ multiplex PCR, lists solely in-frame clones and lacks some. This table holds under 45,000 clones, 95% to 96% found once. V shed 7 bases and J shed 7 bases, with 13 bases lying between them. Germline V lookup: CDR1 MDHEN, CDR2 SYDVKM. This CDR3 has 13 residues. Sequenced here: peripheral blood, sampled in the second trimester of pregnancy. The receptor's source is a female donor with multiple sclerosis, enrolled in a pregnancy study. The chain combines TRBV28 with TRBJ1-4; D is perhaps TRBD1 (5 bases). For the CDR3, the DNA is TGTGCCAGCAAAAGGGAAGGGGCTGAAAAACTGTTTTTT. It codes for CASKREGAEKLFF.